These 6 T cell receptor beta chains share one sample of origin, sequenced in a study of stem cell transplantation in POMP-related autoinflammatory disease. Profiling relied on immunoSEQ multiplex PCR, and the TCRdb table lists in-frame clones only, not all of them. The data show roughly 8,900 clones, just over 85% seen once. Material: CD8+ T cells from PBMCs, obtained after stem cell transplantation. The receptor set was obtained from a human patient with POMP-related autoinflammation and immune dysregulation (PRAID). Some T cells here may be from the graft donor.

V is TRBV28 and J is TRBJ2-1; D is undetermined. This CDR3 region has 11 residues. CDR1 and CDR2 from the germline V gene are MDHEN and SYDVKM. Trimming shortened V by 2 bases and J by 6 bases, and 2 bases separated the two germline ends. The CDR3, as DNA: TGTGCCAGCAGTTTAGGCAATGAGCAGTTCTTC. Translation: CASSLGNEQFF.

The chain is built from TRBV28 and TRBJ2-7; D might be TRBD1 or TRBD2, each matching 5 bases. Trimming stripped 7 bases from V and 7 bases from J, with 17 bases between. The length of the CDR3 is 13 residues. Germline values: CDR1 MDHEN, CDR2 SYDVKM. CDR3 protein: CASNPRGAGEQYF. Written as DNA, the CDR3 is TGTGCCAGCAACCCGAGGGGCGCCGGGGAGCAGTACTTC.

The J gene is TRBJ2-3, the V gene TRBV30, with no clear D. This CDR3 is 12 amino acids long. Germline CDR1 and CDR2: GTSNPN and SVGIG (reference sequence). Trimming removed 0 bases at V and 3 bases at J, with 4 bases between. CDR3 nucleotide sequence: TGTGCCTGGAGTGTACTAACAGATACGCAGTATTTT. Encoded protein: CAWSVLTDTQYF.

The V and J genes are TRBV6-1 and TRBJ1-1, with 9 bases aligning to TRBD1. After removal of 7 bases from V and 1 base from J, the junction contained 7 bases not matched to a gene. CDR1 and CDR2 from the germline V gene are MNHNS and SASEGT. The CDR3 spans 15 residues. In nucleotides, the CDR3 is TGTGCCAGCAAACAACAGGGGGCTGAGAACACTGAAGCTTTCTTT. It translates to CASKQQGAENTEAFF.

This chain joins TRBV5-6 and TRBJ2-7, with 10 bases aligning to TRBD2. The CDR3 contains 14 residues. J lost 6 bases, V lost 0 bases, and 3 bases had no gene match. The germline V gene has CDR1 SGHDT and CDR2 YYEEEE. The CDR3 nucleotides are TGTGCCAGCAGCTTGGCCCTAGCGGGGGCCGAGCAGTACTTC. It yields the protein CASSLALAGAEQYF.

This chain links TRBV18 with TRBJ2-7, with unresolved D. This CDR3 has 15 residues. Germline assignment: CDR1 KGHSH and CDR2 LQKENI. Trimming took off 0 bases at V and 7 bases at J, with 16 bases between the two ends. The CDR3 region has the DNA TGTGCCAGCTCACCACCCGCCGGACCTTGGCGAGAGCAGTACTTC. It translates to CASSPPAGPWREQYF.